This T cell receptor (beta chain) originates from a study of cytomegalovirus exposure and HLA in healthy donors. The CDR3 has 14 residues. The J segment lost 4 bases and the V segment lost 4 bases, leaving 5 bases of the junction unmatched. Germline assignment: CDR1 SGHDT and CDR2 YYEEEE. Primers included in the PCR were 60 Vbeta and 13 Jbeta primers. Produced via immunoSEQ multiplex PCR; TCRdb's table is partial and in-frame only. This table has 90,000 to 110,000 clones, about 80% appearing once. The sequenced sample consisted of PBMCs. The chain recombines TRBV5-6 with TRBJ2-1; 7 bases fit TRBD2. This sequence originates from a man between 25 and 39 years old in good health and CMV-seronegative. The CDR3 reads CASSPGRGYNEQFF. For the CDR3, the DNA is TGTGCCAGCAGCCCTGGGAGGGGTTACAATGAGCAGTTCTTC. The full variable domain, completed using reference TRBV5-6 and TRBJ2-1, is DAGVTQSPTHLIKTRGQQVTLRCSPKSGHDTVSWYQQALGQGPQFIFQYYEEEERQRGNFPDRFSGHQFPNYSSELNVNALLLGDSALYLCASSPGRGYNEQFFGPGTRLTVL.